This T cell receptor (beta chain) was retrieved from a study of OX40 agonist ivuxolimab in advanced cancers. Study-wide context: Age averaged 60 years (range about 23 to 80), and more than 80% were male.

Peripheral blood came from all dose cohorts at three timepoints. V gave up 4 bases and J gave up 3 bases; unmatched junction bases: 6. Germline-derived CDR1 and CDR2 are SGHDT and YYEEEE. The CDR3 runs 16 residues. In the case of this clone: Its specificity is not known.

Produced via immunoSEQ multiplex PCR; TCRdb's table is partial and in-frame only. Among 80,000 to 100,000 clones listed, more than 75% were seen once. Study-wide results and limits: The average count of expanded clones was higher among CD8+ T cells than among CD4+. CD4+ and CD8+ blood T cells expanded clonally by week 6 at 0.1 to 3.0 mg/kg.

Sequences were derived from CD4+ or CD8+ T cells sorted from blood, sampled in a trial of the OX40 agonist ivuxolimab. The clonotype was recovered from an adult with an advanced solid tumor such as melanoma, head and neck, liver or kidney cancer. The rearrangement links TRBV5-6 to TRBJ1-6; 8 positions agree with TRBD1. As DNA, the CDR3 is TGTGCCAGCAGCGCTTCCGGGACAGGCTATAATTCACCCCTCCACTTT. Translating gives CASSASGTGYNSPLHF. The variable domain in full, with the rest retrieved from reference TRBV5-6 and TRBJ1-6, is DAGVTQSPTHLIKTRGQQVTLRCSPKSGHDTVSWYQQALGQGPQFIFQYYEEEERQRGNFPDRFSGHQFPNYSSELNVNALLLGDSALYLCASSASGTGYNSPLHFGNGTRLTVT.